This paragraph covers one TCR beta chain sequence. The data were taken from a study of STAT5B mutations in CD4+ large granular lymphocyte leukemia. The repertoire was sequenced with immunoSEQ multiplex PCR; TCRdb's copy has only in-frame clones and lacks some. Of tens of thousands of clones in the sample, 60% to 85% are singletons; the top ten hold 0.4% to 0.45%. Per the germline V gene, CDR1 is SGHTA and CDR2 is FQGNSA. There are 16 residues in the CDR3. With 0 bases removed from V and 4 bases from J, the gap between germline ends came to 16 bases. The sequence derives from a human donor in good health. The chain links TRBV7-2 to TRBJ2-7, with a tentative D call TRBD2 (7 bases). The sequenced material came from CD4+ T cells from blood buffy coats. The CDR3 loop reads CASSLAPTGGGYEQYF. For the CDR3, the DNA is TGTGCCAGCAGCTTAGCCCCCACGGGGGGCGGATACGAGCAGTACTTC.